This TCR beta chain was observed in a study of T cells in Graves' hyperthyroidism and ophthalmopathy. In germline, CDR1 is ENHRY, CDR2 SYGVKD. This CDR3 contains 15 residues. V shed 6 bases, J shed 5 bases, and the junction held 6 bases outside the gene matches. Amplified regions were TCR beta CDR3 sequences from RNA transcripts. Researchers ran a first-round RT-PCR on the TCR CDR3 using the HTBI primer set. Each CDR3 protein is one row after TCRdb ran MiXCR on the multiplex PCR reads. The sample contains a few hundred thousand distinct CDR3 sequences, 11% to 15% of which appear only once. This sequence joins TRBV10-3 and TRBJ2-1; 11 bases are shared with TRBD2. The sample comprised blood. The sequence came from a woman in her 30s with Graves' hyperthyroidism that later progressed to Graves' ophthalmopathy. CDR3 in DNA: TGTGCCATCAGGTCTTTGGGACTAGCGGACAATGAGCAGTTCTTC. Amino acids: CAIRSLGLADNEQFF.